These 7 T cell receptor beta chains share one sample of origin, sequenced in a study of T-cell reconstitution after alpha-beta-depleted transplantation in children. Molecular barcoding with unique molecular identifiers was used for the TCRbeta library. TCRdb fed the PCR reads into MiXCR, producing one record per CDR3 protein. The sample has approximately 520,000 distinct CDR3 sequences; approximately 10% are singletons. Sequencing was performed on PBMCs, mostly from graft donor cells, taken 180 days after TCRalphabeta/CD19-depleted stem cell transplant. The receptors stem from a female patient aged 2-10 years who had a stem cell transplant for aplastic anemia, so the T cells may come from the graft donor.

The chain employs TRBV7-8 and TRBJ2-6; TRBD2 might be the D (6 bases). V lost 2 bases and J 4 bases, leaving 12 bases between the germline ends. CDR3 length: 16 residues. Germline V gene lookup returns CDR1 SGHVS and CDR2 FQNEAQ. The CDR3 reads CASSLLGGTGANVLTF. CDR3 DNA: TGTGCCAGCAGCTTATTGGGAGGCACGGGGGCCAACGTCCTGACTTTC.

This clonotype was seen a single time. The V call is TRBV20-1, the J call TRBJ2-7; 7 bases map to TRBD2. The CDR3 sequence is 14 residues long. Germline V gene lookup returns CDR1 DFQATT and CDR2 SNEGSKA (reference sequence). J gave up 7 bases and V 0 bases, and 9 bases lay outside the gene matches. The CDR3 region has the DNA TGCAGTGCTAGAGATCAGACGGGGCGGGAGGAGCAGTACTTC. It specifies CSARDQTGREEQYF.

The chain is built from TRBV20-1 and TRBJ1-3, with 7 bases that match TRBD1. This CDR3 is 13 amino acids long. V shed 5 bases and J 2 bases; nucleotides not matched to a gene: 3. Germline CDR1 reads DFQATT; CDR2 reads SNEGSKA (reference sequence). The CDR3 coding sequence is TGCAGTGCTTCAACAGGGGCTGGAAACACCATATATTTT. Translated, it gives CSASTGAGNTIYF.

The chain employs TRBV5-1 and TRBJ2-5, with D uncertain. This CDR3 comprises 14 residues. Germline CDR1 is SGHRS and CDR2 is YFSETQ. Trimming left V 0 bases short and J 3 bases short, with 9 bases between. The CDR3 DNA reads TGCGCCAGCAGCTTGGGGTCAGCAAAAGAGACCCAGTACTTC. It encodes CASSLGSAKETQYF.

CDR3 DNA: TGTGCCAGCAGCTTAGAACTAGCGGGATTCTACGAGCAGTACTTC. Translating gives CASSLELAGFYEQYF. The rearrangement links TRBV11-2 to TRBJ2-7, with TRBD2 matching 10 bases. With V trimmed by 0 bases and J by 3 bases, 2 bases remained unmatched. Germline V gene sequence: CDR1 SGHAT, CDR2 FQNNGV. The CDR3 has 15 residues.

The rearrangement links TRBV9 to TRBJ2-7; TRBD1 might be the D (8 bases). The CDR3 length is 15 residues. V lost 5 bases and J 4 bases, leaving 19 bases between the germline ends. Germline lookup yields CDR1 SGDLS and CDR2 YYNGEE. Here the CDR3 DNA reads TGTGCCAGCAGTACAGGGGGTCAGGGGGGGTACGAGCAGTACTTC. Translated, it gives CASSTGGQGGYEQYF.

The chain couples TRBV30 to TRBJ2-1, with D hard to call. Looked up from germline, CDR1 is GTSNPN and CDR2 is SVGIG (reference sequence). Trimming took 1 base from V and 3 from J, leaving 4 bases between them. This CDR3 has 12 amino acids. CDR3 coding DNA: TGTGCCTGGAGTGCTCACTACAATGAGCAGTTCTTC. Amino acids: CAWSAHYNEQFF.